A single sample gave rise to the 21 T cell receptor beta chains below, sequenced in a study of tumor-infiltrating lymphocytes in primary liver carcinoma. Making TCR beta cDNA involved around 520 ng total RNA and a constant-region primer. Libraries of TCR beta came from three nested multiplex PCR rounds with slightly modified ARM-PCR. Two initial PCR rounds of about 11 cycles each paired TRBV1-TRBV30 forward primers with a C-beta reverse primer. TCRdb re-derived calls from the multiplex PCR reads in MiXCR, one entry per CDR3 protein. This table holds fewer than 400,000 distinct CDR3 sequences, around 50% found once. Both blood RNA, taken from unsorted whole blood, and germline DNA were extracted. The sequencing sample was made of peripheral blood. The receptors were sampled from a woman in her 30s with primary liver carcinoma and hepatitis B virus infection.

This clonotype was detected a few times. The V gene is TRBV10-1, the J gene TRBJ2-2, with a weak D call TRBD2 (6 bases). CDR3 size: 15 residues. The germline V gene encodes CDR1 WNHNN and CDR2 SYGVQD (reference sequence). V shed 2 bases and J shed 2 bases, with 9 bases lying between them. Written as DNA, the CDR3 is TGCGCCAGCAGTGAGCGGGGGAAAAACACCGGGGAGCTGTTTTTT. As protein: CASSERGKNTGELFF.

In the case of this clonotype: This may be a read error: a much more frequent sequence differs by one nucleotide. The chain links TRBV4-1 to TRBJ2-3; 13 bases agree with TRBD2. This CDR3 has 19 residues. Germline CDR1 is MGHRA and CDR2 is YSYEKL. Trimming removed 0 bases from V and 4 bases from J; junction bases left unmatched: 10. The CDR3 loop is CASSQDHWTSGGHADTQYF. The CDR3 DNA reads TGCGCCAGCAGCCAAGATCACTGGACTAGCGGGGGACACGCAGATACGCAGTATTTT.

Of note for this clonotype: One end of the junction is discordant with germline, which a read error may explain. V usage is TRBV5-4 and J usage is TRBJ1-1; D is uncertain. The CDR3 totals 12 residues. Germline V CDR1 and CDR2: SGHNT, YYREEE (reference sequence). The CDR3 is CASSLLNTVAFF. DNA for the CDR3: TGTGCCAGCAGCTTATTGAACACTGTAGCTTTCTTT.

Concerning this clonotype itself: A much larger clone sits a single nucleotide away, making a read error possible. V gene TRBV11-2 combines with J gene TRBJ2-7; D remains ambiguous. The CDR3 totals 16 residues. CDR1 and CDR2 from the germline V gene are SGHAT and FQNNGV. Trimming shortened V by 0 bases and J by 3 bases, and 15 bases separated the two germline ends. CDR3 protein: CASSLEGNSPFYEQYF. The DNA for the CDR3 is TGTGCCAGCAGCTTAGAGGGCAATTCACCCTTCTACGAGCAGTACTTC.

This clonotype was detected once. A single base separates this from a much larger clone, so it may be a read error. V and J are TRBV6-2 or TRBV6-3 and TRBJ2-1, with 12 bases fitting TRBD2. Looked up from germline, CDR1 is MNHEY and CDR2 is SVGEGT. The CDR3 is 15 residues long. CDR3 nucleotides: TGTGCCAGCTCCGGACTAGCGGGAATGTACAATGAGCAGCTCTTC. Translation gives CASSGLAGMYNEQLF.

This clonotype was observed a handful of times. The rearrangement joins TRBV6-2 or TRBV6-3 to TRBJ1-2; 8 nucleotides match TRBD1. Germline V gene data show CDR1 as MNHEY and CDR2 as SVGEGT. Trimming took 4 bases from V and 3 from J; bases not matched to a gene: 7. The CDR3 has 15 residues. The CDR3 sequence: CASSSQGALDYGYTF. CDR3 nucleotides: TGTGCCAGCAGTTCTCAGGGGGCGCTTGACTATGGCTACACCTTC.

On this clonotype: No conserved phenylalanine or tryptophan ends this CDR3, so it is likely a read error. The chain joins TRBV6-2 or TRBV6-3 to TRBJ2-5; TRBD1 aligns across 10 bases. V lost 7 bases and J lost 5; bases outside the gene matches: 10. Per germline, CDR1 MNHEY and CDR2 SVGEGT. This CDR3 is 15 amino acids long. DNA for the CDR3: TGTGCCAGCACGACCCGGGACAGGGGAACGGAGACCCAGTACTAC. Translated: CASTTRDRGTETQYY.

This clonotype was counted a few times. The V gene is TRBV6-5, the J gene TRBJ2-1; TRBD1 matches 9 bases. Trimming removed 6 bases from V and 8 bases from J; junction bases left unmatched: 14. This CDR3 contains 16 residues. The germline CDR1 and CDR2 sequences are MNHEY and SVGAGI. CDR3 loop: CASSRNRDRVRHEQFF. In DNA form, the CDR3 reads TGTGCCAGCAGCAGGAACCGGGACAGGGTACGCCATGAGCAGTTCTTC.

A few counts support this clonotype. The chain uses TRBV7-9 and TRBJ1-6, with 9 bases that match TRBD1. Trimming cost V 5 bases and J 4 bases; bases outside gene matches: 6. The CDR3 runs 16 residues. CDR1 and CDR2 from the germline V gene are SEHNR and FQNEAQ (reference sequence). The CDR3 sequence: CASSEGQGFYNSPLHF. CDR3 nucleotide sequence: TGTGCCAGCAGCGAAGGACAGGGGTTTTATAATTCACCCCTCCACTTT.

A note on this clonotype: This sequence may be a read error, since a much larger clone differs from it by one base. The chain carries TRBV29-1 and TRBJ2-3; 14 nucleotides agree with TRBD2. The J segment lost 0 bases and the V segment lost 4 bases, leaving 6 bases of the junction unmatched. Germline CDR1 SQVTM, CDR2 ANQGSEA. CDR3 length equals 17 residues. In DNA form, the CDR3 reads TGCAGCGTTGGGGGACTAGCGGGAGCCTGCAGCACAGATACGCAGTATTTT. Protein sequence: CSVGGLAGACSTDTQYF.

The chain couples TRBV30 to TRBJ2-1, with D possibly matching TRBD2 (6 bases). The CDR3 extends over 14 amino acids. The germline V and J ends were trimmed by 3 bases and 3 bases, with 12 bases remaining between them. Germline CDR1 reads GTSNPN; CDR2 reads SVGIG (reference sequence). CDR3 residues: CAWSGDSNYNEQFF. The CDR3 DNA reads TGTGCCTGGAGCGGGGACTCGAACTACAATGAGCAGTTCTTC.

On this clonotype: Just one base apart from a much larger clone, this may be a read error. The gene calls are TRBV4-3 and TRBJ2-7; D is unclear. Trimming stripped 3 bases from V and 1 base from J, with 19 bases between. Looked up from germline, CDR1 is LGHNA and CDR2 is YSLEER. The CDR3 length is 17 residues. CDR3 sequence: CASSHDYRADLSYEQYF. The CDR3 coding sequence is TGCGCCAGCAGCCATGATTATCGGGCGGACCTGTCCTACGAGCAGTACTTC.

This clonotype has more than one count but fewer than ten. This chain links TRBV6-5 with TRBJ2-1; D might be TRBD2 (6 bases). Trimming cost V 6 bases and J 2 bases, with 11 bases left between them. The V gene's germline CDR1 is MNHEY and CDR2 SVGAGI. This CDR3 contains 14 residues. Here the CDR3 DNA reads TGTGCCAGCAGGAATAGCGGTGCCTACAATGAGCAGTTCTTC. Translated, it gives CASRNSGAYNEQFF.

This clonotype was seen once. This clone may be a read error of a much larger clone one base away. The V gene is TRBV29-1, the J gene TRBJ1-1; D gene unclear. CDR3 length equals 14 residues. The V gene lost 0 bases and the J gene lost 11 bases, with 19 bases spanning the gap. Per the germline V gene, CDR1 is SQVTM and CDR2 is ANQGSEA. CDR3 DNA sequence: TGCAGCGTTGAAGATCTTCAATTGCGAGGGAATGCTTTCTTT. It encodes CSVEDLQLRGNAFF.

This clonotype was counted only a few times. The chain couples TRBV6-5 to TRBJ2-2; D may correspond to TRBD1 or TRBD2 (7 bases each). Germline-derived CDR1 and CDR2 are MNHEY and SVGAGI. Trimming left V 5 bases short and J 6 bases short, with 22 bases between. This CDR3 is built from 17 residues. CDR3 nucleotides: TGTGCCAGCAGTCCCAGTGAGGGGGACAGCGGGGCCGGGGAGCTGTTTTTT. As protein: CASSPSEGDSGAGELFF.

On this clonotype itself: At one end, the junction sequence differs from germline, possibly due to a read error. The CDR3: CSAPLSGANTRELFF. Written as DNA, the CDR3 is TGCAGCGCCCCCCTGTCCGGGGCGAACACCCGGGAGCTGTTTTTT. This chain joins TRBV29-1 and TRBJ2-2; perhaps D is TRBD1 or TRBD2 (5 bases each). This CDR3 contains 15 residues. CDR1 is SQVTM, CDR2 ANQGSEA, per germline.

Of note for this clonotype: One end of the junction fails to match germline, which may point to a read error. This chain links TRBV6-2 or TRBV6-3 with TRBJ2-7, with 9 positions matching TRBD1. This CDR3 has 15 residues. The germline CDR1 and CDR2 sequences are MNHEY and SVGEGT. CDR3 protein: CAGSLGQGFGYEQYF. The CDR3 nucleotides read TGTGCCGGCAGTTTGGGACAGGGATTTGGGTACGAGCAGTACTTC.

The V call is TRBV11-2, the J call TRBJ2-7, with TRBD2 matching 9 bases. The CDR3 has 15 residues. J gave up 6 bases and V 6 bases, and 12 bases lay outside the gene matches. Germline-derived CDR1 and CDR2 are SGHAT and FQNNGV. CDR3: CASSQDIAGEREQYF. The CDR3 nucleotides read TGTGCCAGCAGTCAAGATATAGCGGGAGAGCGCGAGCAGTACTTC.

The J gene is TRBJ1-1, the V gene TRBV6-2 or TRBV6-3, with 11 nucleotides matching TRBD1. The CDR3 has 12 amino acids. Germline values: CDR1 MNHEY, CDR2 SVGEGT. V was clipped by 8 bases and J by 5 bases; unmatched bases: 1. The CDR3 DNA is TGTGCCAGCGGGACAGGGGGGACTGAAGCTTTCTTT. It translates to CASGTGGTEAFF.

About this clonotype: Just one base apart from a much larger clone, this may be a read error. The chain has TRBV4-2 and TRBJ1-2, with TRBD1 as a possible D gene (6 bases). CDR1 is LGHNA, CDR2 YNFKEQ, per germline. This CDR3 is built from 14 residues. The CDR3 sequence: CAISQPGQTKGYTF. In nucleotides, the CDR3 is TGTGCCATCAGCCAACCTGGACAGACTAAGGGCTACACCTTC.

This clonotype showed up many times. V is TRBV4-1 and J is TRBJ2-7; 11 bases fit TRBD2. This CDR3 contains 19 residues. With 2 bases clipped from V and 5 bases from J, the junction kept 17 bases outside the gene matches. From germline, CDR1 is MGHRA and CDR2 YSYEKL. As DNA, the CDR3 is TGCGCCAGCAGCCAATGGGGCTTGGGACTAGCGGACCCAACCCACGAGCAGTACTTC. Its protein product is CASSQWGLGLADPTHEQYF.